A selection of T cell receptor beta chains follows, all from one sample in a study of monozygotic twins with inflammatory bowel disease. TCRdb processed the 5' RACE reads again and assigns one entry to each CDR3 protein, with no DNA. The sample data list about 450,000 distinct CDR3 sequences. The source material was blood. Every receptor here comes from a human donor with ulcerative colitis or Crohn's disease, or a healthy co-twin of an affected twin (not recorded which). CDR3s include the opening cysteine and the closing phenylalanine or tryptophan. Each record gives: CDR3 protein, CDR3 length, V gene, J gene.

CDR3 protein: CASSFPGGGGAYNEQFF
CDR3 length: 17
V gene: TRBV7-9
J gene: TRBJ2-1

CDR3 protein: CSARQLTGMGNTIYF
CDR3 length: 15
V gene: TRBV20-1
J gene: TRBJ1-3

CDR3 protein: CASSSGTAYNQPQHF
CDR3 length: 15
V gene: TRBV6-1
J gene: TRBJ1-5

CDR3 protein: CASRSQVNTGELFF
CDR3 length: 14
V gene: TRBV7-2
J gene: TRBJ2-2

CDR3 protein: CSANRQDYGGNIQYF
CDR3 length: 15
V gene: TRBV20-1
J gene: TRBJ2-4

CDR3 protein: CASSPPGQPFVNTEAFF
CDR3 length: 17
V gene: TRBV28
J gene: TRBJ1-1

CDR3 protein: CASSLWRSGTGEQYF
CDR3 length: 15
V gene: TRBV5-1
J gene: TRBJ2-7

CDR3 protein: CASSANSGADTQYF
CDR3 length: 14
V gene: TRBV18
J gene: TRBJ2-3

CDR3 protein: CASSFGAGVSGNEQFF
CDR3 length: 16
V gene: TRBV7-9
J gene: TRBJ2-1

CDR3 protein: CAISGSQDRVNTEAFF
CDR3 length: 16
V gene: TRBV10-3
J gene: TRBJ1-1

CDR3 protein: CASRLAGANNEQFF
CDR3 length: 14
V gene: TRBV5-1
J gene: TRBJ2-1

CDR3 protein: CASSFRRDGGYTF
CDR3 length: 13
V gene: TRBV12-3/TRBV12-4
J gene: TRBJ1-2

CDR3 protein: CASRHGGRGDTQYF
CDR3 length: 14
V gene: TRBV7-2
J gene: TRBJ2-3

CDR3 protein: CASSPMGETGAHEQYF
CDR3 length: 16
V gene: TRBV7-3
J gene: TRBJ2-7

CDR3 protein: CASSQTPQGAGNTDTQYF
CDR3 length: 18
V gene: TRBV4-2
J gene: TRBJ2-3

CDR3 protein: CASSAPSAGGDSPLHF
CDR3 length: 16
V gene: TRBV12-3/TRBV12-4
J gene: TRBJ1-6

CDR3 protein: CASSFDRSVREQYF
CDR3 length: 14
V gene: TRBV28
J gene: TRBJ2-7

CDR3 protein: CASSSLQGNTEAFF
CDR3 length: 14
V gene: TRBV12-3/TRBV12-4
J gene: TRBJ1-1

CDR3 protein: CASSLDSGEGEQFF
CDR3 length: 14
V gene: TRBV5-1
J gene: TRBJ2-1

CDR3 protein: CASSLGPGGTEAFF
CDR3 length: 14
V gene: TRBV7-2
J gene: TRBJ1-1

CDR3 protein: CASRMGPNTGELFF
CDR3 length: 14
V gene: TRBV12-3/TRBV12-4
J gene: TRBJ2-2

CDR3 protein: CSARDLAGLVVYEQFF
CDR3 length: 16
V gene: TRBV20-1
J gene: TRBJ2-1

CDR3 protein: CATSDLNDEKLFF
CDR3 length: 13
V gene: TRBV24-1
J gene: TRBJ1-4